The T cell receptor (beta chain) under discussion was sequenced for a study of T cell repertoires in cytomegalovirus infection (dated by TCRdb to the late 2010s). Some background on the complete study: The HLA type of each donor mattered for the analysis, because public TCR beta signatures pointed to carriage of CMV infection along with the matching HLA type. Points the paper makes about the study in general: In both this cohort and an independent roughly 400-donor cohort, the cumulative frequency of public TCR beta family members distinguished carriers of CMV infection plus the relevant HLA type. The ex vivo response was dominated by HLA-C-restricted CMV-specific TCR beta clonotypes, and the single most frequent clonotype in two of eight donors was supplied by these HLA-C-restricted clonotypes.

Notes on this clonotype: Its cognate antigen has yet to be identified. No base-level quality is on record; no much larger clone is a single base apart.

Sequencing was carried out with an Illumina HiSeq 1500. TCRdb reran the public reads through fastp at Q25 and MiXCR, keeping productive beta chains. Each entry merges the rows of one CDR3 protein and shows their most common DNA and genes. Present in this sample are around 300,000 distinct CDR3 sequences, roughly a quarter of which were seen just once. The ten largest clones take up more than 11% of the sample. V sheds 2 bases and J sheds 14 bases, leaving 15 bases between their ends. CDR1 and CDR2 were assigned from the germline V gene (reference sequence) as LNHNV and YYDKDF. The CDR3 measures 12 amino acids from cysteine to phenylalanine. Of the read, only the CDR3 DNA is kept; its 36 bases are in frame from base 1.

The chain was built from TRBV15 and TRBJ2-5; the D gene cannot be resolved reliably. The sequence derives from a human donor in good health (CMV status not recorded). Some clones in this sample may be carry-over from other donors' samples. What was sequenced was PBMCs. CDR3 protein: CATSRLRDDPYF. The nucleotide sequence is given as TGTGCCACCAGCAGACTCAGAGATGATCCCTACTTC.